This T cell receptor (beta chain) was found in a study of blood T cell repertoires in COVID-19. At the level of the study: Both acute and convalescent COVID-19 samples were obtained from the United States, Italy and Spain.

In the original processing: It was from reference gene primer amplification that nucleated cell counts were estimated. Repertoires were generated with immunoSEQ multiplex PCR, while TCRdb's copy carries only in-frame clones and drops some. The V and J calls and the clone size are those of that table, but D and trimming were determined from the DNA. The profile shows approximately 230,000 clones, just under 85% of them singletons. CDR1 SGHTA and CDR2 FQGNSA come from the germline V gene. The CDR3 extends over 14 amino acids. Trimming cost V 6 bases and J 2 bases; bases outside gene matches: 4. This sequence originates from a man aged 35-49 years who had recovered from COVID-19. Material: PBMCs or T cells enriched from blood (not recorded which). The chain recombines TRBV7-2 with TRBJ1-3; 7 positions agree with TRBD1. The CDR3 loop reads CASRPDRAGNTIYF. DNA of the CDR3: TGTGCCAGCAGACCTGACAGGGCTGGAAACACCATATATTTT.